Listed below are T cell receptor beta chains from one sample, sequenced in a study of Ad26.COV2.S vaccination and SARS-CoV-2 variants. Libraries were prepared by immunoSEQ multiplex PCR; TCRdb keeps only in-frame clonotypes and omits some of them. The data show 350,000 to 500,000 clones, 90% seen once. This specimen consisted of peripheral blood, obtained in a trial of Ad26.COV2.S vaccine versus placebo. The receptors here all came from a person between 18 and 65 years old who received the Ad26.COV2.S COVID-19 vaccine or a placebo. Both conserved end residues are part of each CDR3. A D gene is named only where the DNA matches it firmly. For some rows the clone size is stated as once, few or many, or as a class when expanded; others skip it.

CDR3aa: CASSTGAYEQYF
CDR3nt: TGTGCCAGCAGTACGGGAGCCTACGAGCAGTACTTC
abundance: few
d_gene: NA
v_gene: TRBV28
j_gene: TRBJ2-7

CDR3aa: CASSLVPSGASYEQYF
CDR3nt: TGTGCCAGCAGCTTAGTTCCTAGCGGAGCCTCCTACGAGCAGTACTTC
abundance: NA
d_gene: TRBD2
v_gene: TRBV7-9
j_gene: TRBJ2-7

CDR3aa: CASSLPTGGGNYGYTF
CDR3nt: TGTGCCAGTAGTCTCCCGACAGGTGGGGGAAACTATGGCTACACCTTC
abundance: NA
d_gene: NA
v_gene: TRBV19
j_gene: TRBJ1-2

CDR3aa: CASSNRDIGYNEQFF
CDR3nt: TGTGCCAGCAGTAACCGGGACATCGGGTACAATGAGCAGTTCTTC
abundance: NA
d_gene: NA
v_gene: TRBV6-2/TRBV6-3
j_gene: TRBJ2-1

CDR3aa: CASSLGRYQETQYF
CDR3nt: TGTGCCAGCAGCTTAGGACGGTACCAAGAGACCCAGTACTTC
abundance: once
d_gene: NA
v_gene: TRBV7-9
j_gene: TRBJ2-5

CDR3aa: CASSYGSGRYNEQFF
CDR3nt: TGTGCCAGCAGTTACGGCTCAGGCCGCTACAATGAGCAGTTCTTC
abundance: once
d_gene: NA
v_gene: TRBV6-2/TRBV6-3
j_gene: TRBJ2-1

CDR3aa: CASSQLQEQFF
CDR3nt: TGTGCCAGCAGCCAACTCCAGGAGCAGTTCTTC
abundance: NA
d_gene: NA
v_gene: TRBV4-2
j_gene: TRBJ2-1

CDR3aa: CASSLDFQSSYNEQFF
CDR3nt: TGTGCCAGCAGCTTAGATTTCCAGAGCTCCTACAATGAGCAGTTCTTC
abundance: NA
d_gene: NA
v_gene: TRBV11-3
j_gene: TRBJ2-1

CDR3aa: CASSLVVSYNEQFF
CDR3nt: TGTGCCAGCAGCTTAGTGGTTTCCTACAATGAGCAGTTCTTC
abundance: NA
d_gene: NA
v_gene: TRBV7-9
j_gene: TRBJ2-1

CDR3aa: CASSKTVTGELFF
CDR3nt: TGTGCCAGCAGTAAAACAGTCACCGGGGAGCTGTTTTTT
abundance: NA
d_gene: NA
v_gene: TRBV2
j_gene: TRBJ2-2

CDR3aa: CASSRQGDNEKLFF
CDR3nt: TGTGCCAGCTCACGACAGGGGGATAATGAAAAACTGTTTTTT
abundance: NA
d_gene: TRBD1
v_gene: TRBV18
j_gene: TRBJ1-4

CDR3aa: CASSLGLAGTLYEQYF
CDR3nt: TGTGCCAGCAGCCTAGGACTAGCGGGGACCCTCTACGAGCAGTACTTC
abundance: NA
d_gene: TRBD2
v_gene: TRBV7-9
j_gene: TRBJ2-7

CDR3aa: CASSFLGPTDTQYF
CDR3nt: TGTGCCAGCAGTTTTTTAGGCCCCACAGATACGCAGTATTTT
abundance: NA
d_gene: NA
v_gene: TRBV27
j_gene: TRBJ2-3

CDR3aa: CASSPSGSSETQYF
CDR3nt: TGCGCCAGCAGCCCAAGCGGGAGCAGTGAGACCCAGTACTTC
abundance: once
d_gene: TRBD2
v_gene: TRBV5-1
j_gene: TRBJ2-5

CDR3aa: CASSQGTVNQPQHF
CDR3nt: TGTGCCAGCAGCCAAGGGACAGTGAATCAGCCCCAGCATTTT
abundance: NA
d_gene: NA
v_gene: TRBV4-2
j_gene: TRBJ1-5

CDR3aa: CAISEPAGGSNEQFF
CDR3nt: TGTGCCATCAGTGAACCCGCAGGCGGAAGCAATGAGCAGTTCTTC
abundance: once
d_gene: NA
v_gene: TRBV10-3
j_gene: TRBJ2-1

CDR3aa: CASSLYGTGYEKLFF
CDR3nt: TGTGCCAGCAGTTTATACGGGACGGGCTATGAAAAACTGTTTTTT
abundance: NA
d_gene: NA
v_gene: TRBV27
j_gene: TRBJ1-4

CDR3aa: CASSLSGQGTDTQYF
CDR3nt: TGCGCCAGCAGCTTAAGCGGCCAGGGCACAGATACGCAGTATTTT
abundance: NA
d_gene: NA
v_gene: TRBV5-1
j_gene: TRBJ2-3

CDR3aa: CASSPRDGQGNTEAFF
CDR3nt: TGTGCCAGTAGTCCACGGGATGGGCAGGGGAACACTGAAGCTTTCTTT
abundance: NA
d_gene: NA
v_gene: TRBV19
j_gene: TRBJ1-1

CDR3aa: CASSPDSTAYSGNTIYF
CDR3nt: TGTGCCAGCTCACCAGACTCGACAGCCTACTCTGGAAACACCATATATTTT
abundance: NA
d_gene: NA
v_gene: TRBV18
j_gene: TRBJ1-3

CDR3aa: CASNREPNTGELFF
CDR3nt: TGTGCCAGTAACCGGGAGCCGAACACCGGGGAGCTGTTTTTT
abundance: NA
d_gene: NA
v_gene: TRBV27
j_gene: TRBJ2-2

CDR3aa: CASSWPLGRESRAGELFF
CDR3nt: TGTGCCAGCAGCTGGCCCTTGGGCAGGGAAAGTAGGGCCGGGGAGCTGTTTTTT
abundance: once
d_gene: NA
v_gene: TRBV7-2
j_gene: TRBJ2-2

CDR3aa: CASSPSGGIGNQPQHF
CDR3nt: TGTGCCAGCAGTCCCTCGGGGGGGATAGGCAATCAGCCCCAGCATTTT
abundance: NA
d_gene: NA
v_gene: TRBV27
j_gene: TRBJ1-5

CDR3aa: CASSEDARGTGYEQFF
CDR3nt: TGTGCCAGCAGTGAAGACGCAAGGGGGACGGGGTACGAGCAGTTCTTC
abundance: NA
d_gene: NA
v_gene: TRBV6-1
j_gene: TRBJ2-1

CDR3aa: CASSERTGLGTKGEKLFF
CDR3nt: TGTGCCAGCAGTGAGAGGACAGGCCTGGGGACTAAAGGGGAAAAACTGTTTTTT
abundance: NA
d_gene: TRBD1
v_gene: TRBV6-1
j_gene: TRBJ1-4

CDR3aa: CASSTAGVGDTQYF
CDR3nt: TGTGCCAGCAGCACAGCGGGAGTTGGGGATACGCAGTATTTT
abundance: NA
d_gene: TRBD2
v_gene: TRBV7-2
j_gene: TRBJ2-3

CDR3aa: CASSLVRGNTEAFF
CDR3nt: TGTGCCAGCAGCTTGGTGCGAGGGAACACTGAAGCTTTCTTT
abundance: NA
d_gene: NA
v_gene: TRBV5-4
j_gene: TRBJ1-1

CDR3aa: CASRSWTETNQPQHF
CDR3nt: TGTGCCAGCAGATCCTGGACAGAAACTAATCAGCCCCAGCATTTT
abundance: NA
d_gene: NA
v_gene: TRBV27
j_gene: TRBJ1-5

CDR3aa: CASSRLGDGNQPQHF
CDR3nt: TGTGCCAGCTCACGACTTGGGGATGGCAATCAGCCCCAGCATTTT
abundance: NA
d_gene: NA
v_gene: TRBV18
j_gene: TRBJ1-5